A few counts support the clone carrying this T cell receptor beta chain. Its antigen is as yet unknown. The data stem from a study of CD8+ T cells in alopecia areata. The CDR3 loop spans 13 amino acids. Germline loops: CDR1 SQVTM, CDR2 ANQGSEA. V lost 4 bases to trimming and J lost 4 bases; unmatched junction nucleotides: 6. Peripheral blood and lesional scalp punch biopsies came from alopecia areata patients. Following RNA extraction, reverse transcription yielded cDNA that acted as the sequencing template. Some clones are missing from TCRdb's copy, which holds only in-frame ones; the method was immunoSEQ multiplex PCR. Of 120,000 or so clones listed, around 45% are singletons. Study results and limitations: Against the mouse data, patients shared TCRs less clearly, possibly for HLA reasons. More clonal than normal scalp was lesional scalp, particularly alopecia totalis/universalis.

Material for sequencing was NKG2D-low CD8+ T cells sorted from blood. The sequence derives from a human donor with alopecia areata. The chain has TRBV29-1 and TRBJ2-7, with 8 nucleotides matching TRBD1. CDR3 amino acids: CSVVGTGRYEQYF. DNA for the CDR3: TGCAGCGTTGTCGGGACAGGTAGATACGAGCAGTACTTC.